These 28 T cell receptor beta chains were sequenced from one sample in a study of cytomegalovirus exposure and HLA in healthy donors. PCR amplification relied on 60 Vbeta primers (plus 13 Jbeta primers). Profiling relied on immunoSEQ multiplex PCR, and the TCRdb table lists in-frame clones only, not all of them. Altogether 150,000 to 200,000 clones are present, around 81% being singletons, with the ten largest covering about 2%. Sequenced: PBMCs. Receptors originate from a woman under 40 in good health and CMV-seronegative.

This clone was seen just once. This chain joins TRBV10-1 and TRBJ2-5; 9 bases fit TRBD1. The CDR3 runs to 15 residues. Looked up from germline, CDR1 is WNHNN and CDR2 is SYGVQD (reference sequence). V gave up 5 bases and J gave up 5 bases; unmatched junction bases: 9. CDR3: CASSPTGGLGETQYF. In DNA, the CDR3 is TGCGCCAGCAGTCCCACAGGGGGCTTGGGTGAGACCCAGTACTTC.

As to this clone: One junction end disagrees with the germline gene, perhaps due to a read error. The V gene is TRBV5-8, the J gene TRBJ2-1; 9 bases agree with TRBD2. The germline CDR1 and CDR2 sequences are SGHTS and YDEGEE. The CDR3 has 12 residues. The CDR3 is CASSLPGGGGLF. DNA for the CDR3: TGTGCCAGCAGCTTGCCGGGCGGGGGGGGACTCTTC.

The chain couples TRBV2 to TRBJ2-7; 14 positions match TRBD2. Trimming took 0 bases from V and 3 from J; bases not matched to a gene: 13. Germline V gene sequence: CDR1 SNHLY, CDR2 FYNNEI. This CDR3 is built from 20 residues. The CDR3 sequence: CASSEATHVKGLAGDYEQYF. CDR3 DNA sequence: TGTGCCAGCAGTGAAGCGACACACGTGAAGGGACTAGCGGGAGACTACGAGCAGTACTTC.

The rearrangement links TRBV5-1 to TRBJ2-7; 8 nucleotides align to TRBD2. V was pared by 6 bases and J by 2 bases, with 7 bases of the junction left unmatched. The CDR3 is 14 residues long. In germline, CDR1 is SGHRS, CDR2 YFSETQ. The CDR3 loop reads CASKVLAVTYEQYF. In DNA, the CDR3 is TGCGCCAGCAAGGTACTAGCGGTAACCTACGAGCAGTACTTC.

V usage is TRBV14 and J usage is TRBJ2-3; TRBD1 matches 8 bases. Looked up from germline, CDR1 is SGHDN and CDR2 is FVKESK. V was clipped by 2 bases and J by 6 bases; unmatched bases: 7. The CDR3 contains 15 residues. Written as DNA, the CDR3 is TGTGCCAGCAGCCAACGACAGGGGTGGGTTGATACGCAGTATTTT. Protein sequence: CASSQRQGWVDTQYF.

The chain recombines TRBV13 with TRBJ2-3; D might be TRBD1 (5 bases). The length of the CDR3 is 16 residues. Per the germline V gene, CDR1 is PRHDT and CDR2 is FYEKMQ (reference sequence). The V end lost 1 base, the J end lost 1 base, and 12 bases lay between the germline ends. The CDR3 spells CASSLEGPHRTDTQYF. For the CDR3, the DNA is TGTGCCAGCAGCTTAGAGGGGCCACATCGCACAGATACGCAGTATTTT.

The chain uses TRBV30 and TRBJ2-3; the D gene is possibly TRBD2 (6 bases). Germline V gives CDR1 GTSNPN, CDR2 SVGIG (reference sequence). The length of the CDR3 is 14 residues. Trimming removed 4 bases from V and 3 bases from J, with 14 bases in between. The CDR3 DNA follows: TGTGCCTGGAATAGGGAGGTGACGACAGATACGCAGTATTTT. Protein: CAWNREVTTDTQYF.

The chain uses TRBV7-7 and TRBJ2-2; tentative D call: TRBD1 (6 bases). Trimming removed 2 bases from V and 2 bases from J, with 12 bases in between. This CDR3 region has 16 residues. CDR1 is SSHAT and CDR2 is FNYEAQ in the germline V gene (reference sequence). The CDR3: CASSLSGGLNTGELFF. CDR3 coding DNA: TGTGCCAGCAGCTTAAGTGGGGGCCTAAACACCGGGGAGCTGTTTTTT.

The J gene is TRBJ2-7, the V gene TRBV28; no firm D call. This CDR3 is 13 amino acids long. Trimming left V 3 bases short and J 0 bases short, with 6 bases between. CDR1 is MDHEN, CDR2 SYDVKM, per germline. Here the CDR3 reads CASSLQVSYEQYF. The CDR3 DNA follows: TGTGCCAGCAGTTTGCAGGTCTCCTACGAGCAGTACTTC.

This clone was counted a single time. This sequence joins TRBV7-9 and TRBJ2-3; 15 positions agree with TRBD2. The CDR3 has 17 amino acids. V shed 5 bases, J shed 5 bases, and the junction held 8 bases outside the gene matches. Per the germline V gene, CDR1 is SEHNR and CDR2 is FQNEAQ (reference sequence). CDR3 in DNA: TGTGCCAGCAGCCCCGGACTAGCGGGGGGGCGGATAGATACGCAGTATTTT. Protein sequence: CASSPGLAGGRIDTQYF.

This clone came up a few times. The rearrangement joins TRBV7-8 to TRBJ2-5; 9 nucleotides agree with TRBD1. The CDR3 spans 16 residues. Germline V lookup: CDR1 SGHVS, CDR2 FQNEAQ. The V and J ends lost 4 bases and 0 bases, in that order; junction bases with no gene match: 6. CDR3: CASSSSGTGYQETQYF. The CDR3 DNA follows: TGTGCCAGCAGCTCATCCGGGACAGGGTACCAAGAGACCCAGTACTTC.

The rearrangement uses TRBV27 and TRBJ2-1, with TRBD1 matching 7 bases. The CDR3 is made up of 14 amino acids. Looked up from germline, CDR1 is MNHEY and CDR2 is SMNVEV (reference sequence). The V and J ends lost 0 bases and 7 bases, in that order; junction bases with no gene match: 3. The chain's CDR3 is CASSLSTGWNEQFF. In DNA form, the CDR3 reads TGTGCCAGCAGTTTATCGACAGGGTGGAATGAGCAGTTCTTC.

This clone was found once. The chain's CDR3 is CAAGVTGPPSYEQYF. The CDR3 coding sequence is TGTGCCGCGGGAGTAACAGGGCCCCCTTCCTACGAGCAGTACTTC. The chain links TRBV6-5 to TRBJ2-7, with D maybe TRBD2 (7 bases). V was pared by 11 bases and J by 1 base, with 21 bases between. Germline lookup yields CDR1 MNHEY and CDR2 SVGAGI. This CDR3 has 15 residues.

This chain connects TRBV7-2 to TRBJ2-3; the D gene is possibly TRBD2 (5 bases). V was clipped by 5 bases and J by 0 bases, with 9 bases between them. Germline-derived CDR1 and CDR2 are SGHTA and FQGNSA. There are 14 residues in the CDR3. CDR3 in DNA: TGTGCCAGCAGCCCCGGGGAAAGCACAGATACGCAGTATTTT. This translates into CASSPGESTDTQYF.

The CDR3 sequence is CASSAGRMNTEAFF. Written as DNA, the CDR3 is TGTGCCAGCAGCGCAGGGAGGATGAACACTGAAGCTTTCTTT. V usage is TRBV28 and J usage is TRBJ1-1; possible D gene TRBD1, 5 bases. V was clipped by 6 bases and J by 0 bases, with 11 bases between them. The CDR3 totals 14 residues. From germline, CDR1 is MDHEN and CDR2 SYDVKM.

This chain connects TRBV7-6 to TRBJ2-2; TRBD2 matches at 9 bases. V shed 7 bases, J shed 4 bases, and the junction held 10 bases outside the gene matches. The CDR3 consists of 16 residues. Germline V CDR1 and CDR2: SGHVS, FNYEAQ. The CDR3 loop reads CASTLGSGGPTGELFF. The CDR3 DNA reads as TGTGCCAGCACCTTGGGTAGCGGGGGTCCCACCGGGGAGCTGTTTTTT. Full variable domain (missing parts from reference TRBV7-6 and TRBJ2-2): GAGVSQSPRYKVTKRGQDVALRCDPISGHVSLYWYRQALGQGPEFLTYFNYEAQQDKSGLPNDRFSAERPEGSISTLTIQRTEQRDSAMYRCASTLGSGGPTGELFFGEGSRLTVL.

A few counts support this clone. The chain couples TRBV4-3 to TRBJ1-6, with 9 bases lining up with TRBD1. This CDR3 spans 18 amino acids. Germline CDR1 reads LGHNA; CDR2 reads YSLEER. The ends lost 0 bases at V and 10 bases at J; junction bases unmatched: 13. CDR3 loop: CASSQDWALVQGASPLHF. CDR3 nucleotide sequence: TGCGCCAGCAGCCAAGATTGGGCTTTAGTACAGGGGGCCTCACCCCTCCACTTT.

The J gene is TRBJ1-2, the V gene TRBV9; TRBD1 is a possible D gene (6 bases). This CDR3 spans 15 amino acids. Germline V CDR1 and CDR2: SGDLS, YYNGEE. V was cut by 0 bases and J by 1 base, with 10 bases left in between. The CDR3 nucleotides are TGTGCCAGCAGCGTAGAACCGGACAGTAACTATGGCTACACCTTC. This sequence encodes CASSVEPDSNYGYTF.

The chain links TRBV28 to TRBJ2-7; the D is unclear. V shed 3 bases and J shed 0 bases, with 9 bases lying between them. The CDR3 covers 14 residues. CDR1 and CDR2 from the germline V gene are MDHEN and SYDVKM. In DNA, the CDR3 is TGTGCCAGCAGTTTTGAGGTGATCTCCTACGAGCAGTACTTC. Its protein is CASSFEVISYEQYF.

V and J are TRBV28 and TRBJ1-1, with D hard to call. Trimming stripped 2 bases from V and 7 bases from J, with 14 bases between. The CDR3 is made up of 14 amino acids. Germline values: CDR1 MDHEN, CDR2 SYDVKM. Written as DNA, the CDR3 is TGTGCCAGCAGTTTAAACGCCCCTACCATTGAAGCTTTCTTT. As protein: CASSLNAPTIEAFF. Supplemented by reference TRBV28 and TRBJ1-1, the full variable domain reads DVKVTQSSRYLVKRTGEKVFLECVQDMDHENMFWYRQDPGLGLRLIYFSYDVKMKEKGDIPEGYSVSREKKERFSLILESASTNQTSMYLCASSLNAPTIEAFFGQGTRLTVV.

The chain has TRBV19 and TRBJ2-2, with D maybe TRBD1 (6 bases). This CDR3 contains 18 residues. The germline V and J ends were trimmed by 0 bases and 1 base, with 15 bases remaining between them. Germline V CDR1 and CDR2: LNHDA, SQIVND (reference sequence). CDR3 coding DNA: TGTGCCAGTAGTATAGATAGGACAGATATCTTGAACACCGGGGAGCTGTTTTTT. Translating gives CASSIDRTDILNTGELFF.

This clone was seen a few times. The genes are TRBV5-8 and TRBJ2-1, with 8 positions matching TRBD2. V lost 4 bases to trimming and J lost 0 bases; unmatched junction nucleotides: 6. This CDR3 is built from 16 residues. Germline V gene lookup returns CDR1 SGHTS and CDR2 YDEGEE. In nucleotides, the CDR3 is TGTGCCAGCAGCCACTTAGCGGGACCCTCCTACAATGAGCAGTTCTTC. This sequence encodes CASSHLAGPSYNEQFF.

V gene TRBV28 combines with J gene TRBJ2-5, with 10 bases fitting TRBD1. V lost 5 bases and J lost 5; bases outside the gene matches: 11. The CDR3 totals 16 residues. Germline CDR1 reads MDHEN; CDR2 reads SYDVKM. This CDR3 reads CASSLTTTGGRETQYF. The CDR3 DNA sequence: TGTGCCAGCAGTCTTACCACGACAGGGGGCAGGGAGACCCAGTACTTC.

The rearrangement joins TRBV27 to TRBJ2-3; TRBD2 matches 8 bases. Per the germline V gene, CDR1 is MNHEY and CDR2 is SMNVEV (reference sequence). The junction had 9 bases not matched to a gene; V was cut back by 1 base and J by 6 bases. The CDR3 is made up of 16 amino acids. CDR3 loop: CASSLFGGGSADTQYF. CDR3 DNA: TGTGCCAGCAGTTTATTTGGCGGGGGGTCAGCGGATACGCAGTATTTT.

This chain joins TRBV19 and TRBJ2-7; 10 bases fit TRBD2. With V trimmed by 5 bases and J by 3 bases, 1 base remained unmatched. The length of the CDR3 is 13 residues. Germline CDR1 LNHDA, CDR2 SQIVND (reference sequence). CDR3 DNA sequence: TGTGCCAGTAGTCGGACTAGCGGCTACGAGCAGTACTTC. Encoded protein: CASSRTSGYEQYF.

The V and J genes are TRBV30 and TRBJ1-6; D ambiguous. This CDR3 is 14 amino acids long. V lost 3 bases and J lost 3, with 9 bases in between. Germline V CDR1 and CDR2: GTSNPN, SVGIG (reference sequence). As DNA, the CDR3 is TGTGCCTGGAGCATAGGAGACTATAATTCACCCCTCCACTTT. Amino acids: CAWSIGDYNSPLHF.

V gene TRBV5-1 combines with J gene TRBJ2-5; D gene uncertain. The DNA matches TRBJ2-7 better at its end, which makes the J call doubtful. Germline CDR1 reads SGHRS; CDR2 reads YFSETQ. The CDR3 extends over 14 amino acids. CDR3 in amino acids: CASSLFSNSYEQYF. As DNA, the CDR3 is TGCGCCAGCAGCTTGTTTAGCAACTCCTACGAGCAGTACTTC.

The chain joins TRBV4-2 to TRBJ1-2; 8 positions match TRBD1. Germline assignment: CDR1 LGHNA and CDR2 YNFKEQ. CDR3 length equals 16 residues. The trim removed 2 bases at V and 6 bases at J, leaving 11 bases unmatched. The CDR3 here is CASSQSYTGTGHGYTF. The CDR3 DNA reads TGTGCCAGCAGCCAAAGTTATACCGGGACAGGACATGGCTACACCTTC.